Each of the 29 T cell receptor beta chains below was sequenced from the same sample in a study of T cell clusters in autoimmune cytopenias. TRB was amplified by touch-down multiplex PCR, primer pools A and B combined. TCRdb re-called the multiplex PCR reads; every CDR3 protein appears as one record, without DNA. The sample table sets out 530 or so distinct CDR3 sequences. Each sample's input was 250 to 300 ng genomic DNA, 30,000 to 45,000 genome equivalents. Source material: peripheral blood. These receptors were taken from a human donor with an autoimmune cytopenia or autoimmune hepatitis (not recorded which).

In terms of frequency, this clonotype is large. This chain connects TRBV6-5 to TRBJ2-7; TCRdb proposes TRBD2, but this gene call is untestable without DNA. Germline V gene data show CDR1 as MNHEY and CDR2 as SVGAGI. The length of the CDR3 is 16 residues. CDR3 loop: CASKGLAGGRSYEQYF.

J is TRBJ1-1 and V is TRBV7-3. Germline-derived CDR1 and CDR2 are SGHTA and FQGTGA. The length of the CDR3 is 14 residues. CDR3 amino acids: CASSLTRGGTEAFF.

This clonotype shows up as medium-sized (0.01 to 0.1%) by frequency. The chain couples TRBV5-1 to TRBJ2-3; TCRdb names TRBD1, which stays unverified in the absence of DNA. Germline CDR1 reads SGHRS; CDR2 reads YFSETQ. The CDR3 covers 14 residues. The CDR3 loop is CASSLEWTADTQYF.

This clonotype registers large by frequency. The V call is TRBV18, the J call TRBJ2-3. In germline, CDR1 is KGHSH, CDR2 LQKENI. There are 17 residues in the CDR3. The CDR3 sequence is CASSPPRVGFDTDTQYF.

This clonotype registers medium-sized (0.01 to 0.1%) by frequency. This chain connects TRBV18 to TRBJ2-4; absent DNA, TCRdb's TRBD2 call cannot be checked. Germline assignment: CDR1 KGHSH and CDR2 LQKENI. The CDR3 spans 13 residues. The CDR3 sequence: CASSPTEGGFQYF.

In terms of frequency, this clonotype is large. The CDR3 reads CASSRLAGAAETQYF. This sequence joins TRBV6-5 and TRBJ2-5; there is no DNA to check the TCRdb D call of TRBD2. CDR1 is MNHEY and CDR2 is SVGAGI in the germline V gene. The CDR3 loop spans 15 amino acids.

In terms of frequency, this clonotype is medium-sized. This chain links TRBV5-6 with TRBJ1-1. CDR3 length: 18 amino acids. Germline CDR1 is SGHDT and CDR2 is YYEEEE. CDR3 sequence: CASSWGGGSIGMNTEAFF.

This clonotype registers medium-sized by frequency. This sequence joins TRBV14 and TRBJ2-1. Germline CDR1 reads SGHDN; CDR2 reads FVKESK. The CDR3 spans 13 residues. CDR3: CASSQQVYNEQFF.

Frequency places this clonotype as large (0.1 to 1%). This sequence joins TRBV11-3 and TRBJ2-3; checking the TCRdb D call of TRBD2 is not possible without DNA. This CDR3 has 16 amino acids. CDR1 and CDR2 from the germline V gene are SGHNT and YENEEA. CDR3 loop: CASSSPAGASTDTQYF.

This clonotype is deemed large (0.1 to 1%) by its frequency. The chain uses TRBV15 and TRBJ2-1; TCRdb designates TRBD2, a call that cannot be tested without DNA. From germline, CDR1 is LNHNV and CDR2 YYDKDF (reference sequence). The CDR3 is made up of 15 amino acids. This CDR3 is CATSRVPGLTDEQFF.

By frequency, this clonotype is medium-sized. The genes are TRBV7-9 and TRBJ2-1; TCRdb outputs TRBD2, but without DNA this stays unchecked. CDR1 and CDR2 from the germline V gene are SEHNR and FQNEAQ (reference sequence). The CDR3 sequence is 16 residues long. CDR3 loop: CASSPRTSGIYNEQFF.

By frequency, this clonotype is medium-sized (0.01 to 0.1%). The chain links TRBV7-9 to TRBJ2-1; as DNA is missing, the TRBD1 call by TCRdb cannot be tested. Per the germline V gene, CDR1 is SEHNR and CDR2 is FQNEAQ (reference sequence). The CDR3 covers 15 residues. CDR3 residues: CASSARDAFYNEQFF.

By frequency, this clonotype is large (0.1 to 1%). The chain employs TRBV6-6 and TRBJ2-2; TCRdb's D call of TRBD1 is untestable without DNA. Germline V CDR1 and CDR2: MNHNY, SVGAGI (reference sequence). The CDR3 runs to 16 residues. The CDR3 is CASSHLGGAFPGELFF.

Frequency places this clonotype as medium-sized. The rearrangement links TRBV5-4 to TRBJ2-3. CDR1 is SGHNT, CDR2 YYREEE, per germline (reference sequence). The CDR3 is made up of 15 amino acids. CDR3 region: CASSWKLAGTDTQYF.

This clonotype is medium-sized by frequency. This sequence joins TRBV27 and TRBJ1-2. Germline V gene lookup returns CDR1 MNHEY and CDR2 SMNVEV (reference sequence). This CDR3 comprises 15 residues. CDR3: CASSPLYSELYGYTF.

Measured by frequency, this clonotype is large. CDR3 region: CASSLALGTPPYEQYF. The J gene is TRBJ2-7, the V gene TRBV11-3; without DNA, the TCRdb call of TRBD1 cannot be checked. The CDR3 runs 16 residues. Germline CDR1 and CDR2: SGHNT and YENEEA.

This clonotype is deemed large by its frequency. The V gene is TRBV27, the J gene TRBJ2-3; TCRdb calls TRBD2, which cannot be checked without DNA. Germline V lookup: CDR1 MNHEY, CDR2 SMNVEV (reference sequence). The CDR3 spans 15 residues. CDR3 amino acids: CASSLLAPRADTQYF.

By frequency, this clonotype registers medium-sized. The CDR3 protein is CASSTQASGVLGTDTQYF. The V and J genes are TRBV5-4 and TRBJ2-3; the TCRdb D gene call, TRBD2, has no DNA to confirm it. Looked up from germline, CDR1 is SGHNT and CDR2 is YYREEE (reference sequence). The CDR3 has 18 residues. Using reference TRBV5-4 and TRBJ2-3 for the parts outside the CDR3, the full variable domain is ETGVTQSPTHLIKTRGQQVTLRCSSQSGHNTVSWYQQALGQGPQFIFQYYREEENGRGNFPPRFSGLQFPNYSSELNVNALELDDSALYLCASSTQASGVLGTDTQYFGPGTRLTVL.

Measured by frequency, this clonotype is medium-sized. J is TRBJ2-1 and V is TRBV20-1; TCRdb lists TRBD2, though no DNA is available to test this call. CDR3 length: 15 amino acids. Germline CDR1 and CDR2: DFQATT and SNEGSKA (reference sequence). CDR3 sequence: CSARQLAGGYNEQFF.

Judged by frequency, this clonotype is large. The rearrangement joins TRBV24-1 to TRBJ2-3. CDR3 length: 13 residues. The germline V gene has CDR1 KGHDR and CDR2 SFDVKD. The CDR3 spells CATQHTVTDTQYF.

By frequency, this clonotype registers large. The chain combines TRBV30 with TRBJ1-6; TCRdb's D gene call, TRBD1, goes unchecked for lack of DNA. The germline V gene has CDR1 GTSNPN and CDR2 SVGIG (reference sequence). The CDR3 spans 15 residues. The CDR3 protein is CAWSRWGVLNSPLHF. Full variable domain (rest looked up from reference TRBV30 and TRBJ1-6): SQTIHQWPATLVQPVGSPLSLECTVEGTSNPNLYWYRQAAGRGLQLLFYSVGIGQISSEVPQNLSASRPQDRQFILSSKKLLLSDSGFYLCAWSRWGVLNSPLHFGNGTRLTVT.

According to its frequency, this clonotype is large. This CDR3 reads CSVTGTQTQYF. The chain joins TRBV29-1 to TRBJ2-5; TCRdb lists TRBD1, though no DNA is available to test this call. The CDR3 length is 11 residues. Germline-derived CDR1 and CDR2 are SQVTM and ANQGSEA.

This clonotype is deemed large by its frequency. The chain couples TRBV6-1 to TRBJ2-2; absent DNA, TCRdb's TRBD1 call cannot be checked. CDR3 length: 17 residues. Per the germline V gene, CDR1 is MNHNS and CDR2 is SASEGT. CDR3 sequence reads: CASSQDRGRSNTGELFF.

Measured by frequency, this clonotype is large. The genes are TRBV7-6 and TRBJ2-2. The CDR3 is made up of 13 amino acids. Germline V gene lookup returns CDR1 SGHVS and CDR2 FNYEAQ. This chain's CDR3 is CASSFLDTGELFF.

V and J are TRBV21-1 and TRBJ1-1; TCRdb calls TRBD1, which cannot be checked without DNA. TRBV21-1 is a listed pseudogene. The CDR3 extends over 18 amino acids. The CDR3 is CASSKTFFPGRVNTEAFF.

Measured by frequency, this clonotype is large (0.1 to 1%). V is TRBV15 and J is TRBJ2-2; TCRdb selects TRBD1, and the lack of DNA leaves this call unchecked. CDR1 is LNHNV, CDR2 YYDKDF, per germline (reference sequence). CDR3 length: 16 residues. This CDR3 is CATSRDTGRNTGELFF.

This clonotype registers medium-sized (0.01 to 0.1%) by frequency. The rearrangement links TRBV20-1 to TRBJ2-1. CDR1 is DFQATT and CDR2 is SNEGSKA in the germline V gene (reference sequence). This CDR3 contains 13 residues. CDR3 protein: CSARDRLGNEQFF.

Frequency places this clonotype as large. The rearrangement links TRBV29-1 to TRBJ2-3; TCRdb's D gene call, TRBD1, goes unchecked for lack of DNA. Germline CDR1 SQVTM, CDR2 ANQGSEA. The CDR3 has 15 amino acids. The CDR3 loop reads CSVGFQGFATDTQYF.

Measured by frequency, this clonotype is large. The rearrangement uses TRBV12-3 or TRBV12-4 and TRBJ2-5; TCRdb gives TRBD1 as the D gene, but with no DNA this cannot be confirmed. The CDR3 consists of 15 residues. The CDR3 protein is CASSLAGRNQETQYF.